The 11 T cell receptor beta chains below were found in one sample sequenced in a study of CD8+ T cells in alopecia areata. After isolation, RNA underwent reverse transcription to generate cDNA as the sequencing template. This table comes from immunoSEQ multiplex PCR, and its TCRdb copy is limited to in-frame clones, with some not included. The sample lists tens of thousands of clones; about two thirds were seen once. The treatment was: oral pan-JAK inhibitor, 5-10 mg twice daily. Sequencing used CD8+ T cells sorted from blood, obtained at week 4, from a patient treated with tofacitinib. These receptors all stem from a human donor with alopecia areata.

This clone has only a few counts. V gene TRBV19 combines with J gene TRBJ2-1; a possible D gene is TRBD1 (6 bases). Trimming removed 7 bases from V and 6 bases from J, with 16 bases in between. CDR1 and CDR2 from the germline V gene are LNHDA and SQIVND (reference sequence). The CDR3 extends over 14 amino acids. The CDR3 is CASKVLQGGNEQFF. Here the CDR3 DNA reads TGTGCCAGTAAGGTCCTACAGGGTGGCAATGAGCAGTTCTTC.

V usage is TRBV29-1 and J usage is TRBJ1-1; possible D gene TRBD1, 5 bases. The CDR3 sequence is 12 residues long. In germline, CDR1 is SQVTM, CDR2 ANQGSEA. V was trimmed by 3 bases and J by 6 bases, leaving 11 bases between them. CDR3 bases: TGCAGCGTTGAGCCCATGGGGGCTGAAGCTTTCTTT. It codes for CSVEPMGAEAFF.

This clone was seen just once. The chain has TRBV27 and TRBJ2-4; D remains ambiguous. Trimming took off 5 bases at V and 3 bases at J, with 8 bases between the two ends. The CDR3 is 13 residues long. CDR1 and CDR2 from the germline V gene are MNHEY and SMNVEV (reference sequence). CDR3 amino acids: CASSPSFKNIQYF. The CDR3 bases are TGTGCCAGCAGTCCGTCCTTCAAAAACATTCAGTACTTC.

The V and J genes are TRBV27 and TRBJ1-2; D gene unclear. Germline lookup yields CDR1 MNHEY and CDR2 SMNVEV (reference sequence). This CDR3 contains 14 residues. The V end lost 0 bases, the J end lost 7 bases, and 12 bases lay between the germline ends. The CDR3 DNA is TGTGCCAGCAGTTTATCTCGGGCAGGACGTGGCTACACCTTC. Amino acids: CASSLSRAGRGYTF.

This clone was observed a single time. Here the CDR3 DNA reads TGTGCCTGCCTGGAGGGAACGGCGGAGACCCAGTACTTC. It encodes CACLEGTAETQYF. This rearrangement joins TRBV30 to TRBJ2-5; tentatively, D is TRBD2 (6 bases). V lost 6 bases and J lost 5, with 16 bases in between. In germline, CDR1 is GTSNPN, CDR2 SVGIG (reference sequence). The CDR3 spans 13 residues.

In this sample, this clone turned up a few times. V gene TRBV29-1 combines with J gene TRBJ2-1; D gene unclear. Trimming stripped 6 bases from V and 9 bases from J, with 12 bases between. Germline V gene sequence: CDR1 SQVTM, CDR2 ANQGSEA. This CDR3 is built from 11 residues. The CDR3 DNA sequence: TGCAGCGTCCCGGTTCTGGGTGAGCAGTTCTTC. Protein: CSVPVLGEQFF.

This chain joins TRBV6-1 and TRBJ2-7; 7 nucleotides match TRBD1. This CDR3 has 14 amino acids. Germline V gene sequence: CDR1 MNHNS, CDR2 SASEGT. Trimming at V came to 4 bases and at J to 3 bases, leaving 6 bases not matched to a gene. CDR3 amino acids: CASSGRGQNYEQYF. CDR3 in DNA: TGTGCCAGCAGTGGAAGGGGGCAAAACTACGAGCAGTACTTC.

The count of this clone is one. The chain recombines TRBV4-3 with TRBJ2-7, with D perhaps matching TRBD2 (5 bases). Germline V gene sequence: CDR1 LGHNA, CDR2 YSLEER. This CDR3 contains 13 residues. Deletions cut 0 bases from V and 5 bases from J, with 8 bases between. The CDR3 sequence: CASSQDGSDEQYF. The CDR3 bases are TGCGCCAGCAGCCAAGATGGTAGCGACGAGCAGTACTTC.

This clone was seen only a few times. This chain connects TRBV12-5 to TRBJ1-5; D is unclear. V shed 1 base and J shed 4 bases, with 5 bases lying between them. CDR1 is LGHNT and CDR2 is FRNRAP in the germline V gene. The CDR3 spans 13 residues. CDR3 sequence reads: CASGLAPNQPQHF. The CDR3 DNA is TGTGCTAGTGGTTTGGCTCCAAATCAGCCCCAGCATTTT.

The chain uses TRBV7-3 and TRBJ2-5; D is possibly TRBD2 (6 bases). The CDR3 is made up of 15 amino acids. V gave up 1 base and J gave up 5 bases, with 14 bases separating them. CDR1 and CDR2 from the germline V gene are SGHTA and FQGTGA. The CDR3 coding sequence is TGTGCCAGCAGCTTAATCGGGGGAAGTGGGGAGACCCAGTACTTC. Protein: CASSLIGGSGETQYF.

A single count supports this clone. This CDR3 reads CASSQGHRGLYEQYF. In nucleotides, the CDR3 is TGCGCCAGCAGCCAAGGCCACAGGGGGCTGTACGAGCAGTACTTC. The genes are TRBV4-1 and TRBJ2-7; 9 positions agree with TRBD1. This CDR3 contains 15 residues. Germline V gene lookup returns CDR1 MGHRA and CDR2 YSYEKL. Losses at the gene ends were 1 base for V and 4 bases for J; bases not matched to a gene: 5.